This T cell receptor (beta chain) comes out of a study of human T cells and chemical hapten exposure. Regarding time point: pre-sensitization, week 0. The treatment was: therapeutic diphenylcyclopropenone sensitization with weekly scalp DPC. TCRdb fed the RACE reads into MiXCR, producing one record per CDR3 protein. The top ten clones hold 0.9% to 1.5% of a sample with under 300,000 distinct CDR3 sequences, around 7% of them seen once. Germline CDR1 and CDR2: MNHEY and SMNVEV (reference sequence). This CDR3 contains 14 residues. The ends lost 8 bases at V and 6 bases at J; junction bases unmatched: 4.

The sample here was whole blood, taken in connection with sensitization to the hapten diphenylcyclopropenone (DPC). The sequence was obtained from a man aged 18 to 35 with alopecia areata. Some clones in this sample may be carry-over from other donors' samples. The V and J genes are TRBV27 and TRBJ2-1; TRBD2 matches at 13 bases. The CDR3 here is CASETSGGSNEQFF. Here the CDR3 DNA reads TGTGCCAGCGAGACTAGCGGGGGGTCCAATGAGCAGTTCTTC.